This TCR beta chain was found in a study of response to subunit inactivated influenza vaccine. General observations from the study: The authors put forward the suggestion that each seasonal influenza vaccination may bring in only a limited number of new T cells.

TCRdb processed the RT-PCR reads anew with MiXCR; each CDR3 protein has one entry. This repertoire shows roughly 570,000 distinct CDR3 sequences, 13% found once; its top ten account for about an eighth. To note about this clonotype: Its specificity is not known.

This CDR3 has 14 residues. Trimming removed 4 bases at V and 5 bases at J, with 11 bases between. Germline-derived CDR1 and CDR2 are LGHNA and YSLEER. V and J are TRBV4-3 and TRBJ2-2; D is unresolved. Material: PBMCs from blood, obtained 40 to 50 days after vaccination. This clonotype was sampled from a man aged 50 or older who received an inactivated influenza vaccine. The chain's CDR3 is CASSPAGLTGELFF. CDR3 bases: TGCGCCAGCAGCCCAGCCGGGTTAACCGGGGAGCTGTTTTTT.